This TCR beta chain derives from a study of T cell changes during pregnancy in multiple sclerosis. Libraries were prepared by immunoSEQ multiplex PCR; TCRdb keeps only in-frame clonotypes and omits some of them. This sample has about 72,000 clones, with around 90% found just once. In this sample, this clone turned up once. V lost 3 bases, J lost 8 bases, and 13 bases stayed unmatched. From germline, CDR1 is SGDLS and CDR2 YYNGEE. The CDR3 is 15 residues long. The TCR comes from a female donor with multiple sclerosis, enrolled in a pregnancy study. This sample comprised peripheral blood, obtained in the second trimester of pregnancy. The chain couples TRBV9 to TRBJ1-2; TRBD1 matches 7 bases. CDR3 loop: CASSAGSGQSRGYTF. The CDR3 nucleotides are TGTGCCAGCAGCGCCGGATCGGGACAGTCAAGAGGCTACACCTTC.